This TCR beta chain was captured in a study of blood T cell repertoires in COVID-19. Study background: From T cells, B-cell-depleted T cells, or PBMCs came the material, which was cDNA or gDNA.

This clone was seen more than once but under ten times. The method was immunoSEQ multiplex PCR; TCRdb's version includes in-frame clones alone and lacks a portion of them. The profile shows about 69,000 clones, about 85% of them singletons. Trimming removed 1 base from V and 2 bases from J, with 11 bases in between. The V gene's germline CDR1 is SGHDN and CDR2 FVKESK. CDR3 length: 15 amino acids. The receptor was isolated from a man older than 75 with acute or convalescent COVID-19. The chain employs TRBV14 and TRBJ1-1, with a tentative D call TRBD1 (6 bases). The source material was peripheral blood. CDR3 sequence: CASSQAPGQNTEAFF. Written as DNA, the CDR3 is TGTGCCAGCAGCCAAGCCCCGGGACAAAACACTGAAGCTTTCTTT.